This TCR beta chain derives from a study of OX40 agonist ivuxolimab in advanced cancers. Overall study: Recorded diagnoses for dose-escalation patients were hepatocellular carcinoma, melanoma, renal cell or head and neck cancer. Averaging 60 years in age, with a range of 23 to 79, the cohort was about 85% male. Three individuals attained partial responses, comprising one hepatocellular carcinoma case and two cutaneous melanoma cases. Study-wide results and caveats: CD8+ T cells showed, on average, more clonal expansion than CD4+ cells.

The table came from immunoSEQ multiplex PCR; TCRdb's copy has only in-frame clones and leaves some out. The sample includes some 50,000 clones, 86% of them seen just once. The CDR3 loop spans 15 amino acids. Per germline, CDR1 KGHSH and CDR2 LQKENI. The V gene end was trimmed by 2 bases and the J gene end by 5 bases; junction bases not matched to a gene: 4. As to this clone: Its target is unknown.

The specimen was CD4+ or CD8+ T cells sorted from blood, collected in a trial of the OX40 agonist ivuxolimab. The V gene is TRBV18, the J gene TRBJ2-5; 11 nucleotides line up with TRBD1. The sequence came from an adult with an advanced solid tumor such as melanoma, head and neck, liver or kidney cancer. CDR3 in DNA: TGTGCCAGCTCACCAGGACAGGGGGCAGGGGAGACCCAGTACTTC. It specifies CASSPGQGAGETQYF.